This T cell receptor beta chain was captured in a study of blood T cell repertoires in COVID-19. Across the study: Donors in the United States, Italy and Spain gave samples during acute or convalescent COVID-19. Nucleic acid was either cDNA or gDNA, and it came from T cells, B-cell-depleted T cells, or PBMCs.

This CDR3 spans 14 amino acids. V shed 4 bases and J shed 7 bases, with 14 bases lying between them. Germline V lookup: CDR1 SGHDT, CDR2 YYEEEE. Authors' methods: Estimated nucleated cell counts came from reference gene primer amplification. TCRdb keeps only in-frame clones here, not all; method: immunoSEQ multiplex PCR. V and J calls and clone size are given by that table; D and trimming were obtained from the DNA. In the table there are some 200,000 clones, 75% to 85% of which are singletons. The receptor was derived from a woman aged 40-49 years who had recovered from COVID-19. Sequencing input: peripheral blood. The chain has TRBV5-6 and TRBJ1-4; D is ambiguous. Here the CDR3 reads CASSNRPSGEKLFF. The CDR3 region has the DNA TGTGCCAGCAGCAACCGCCCGTCGGGTGAAAAACTGTTTTTT.